The clone carrying this TCR beta chain was counted only a few times. Antigen specificity is unknown. Primers: 60 Vbeta forward and 13 Jbeta reverse. Assay used: immunoSEQ multiplex PCR; TCRdb lists only in-frame clones, some missing. This table has under 200,000 clones, less than 85% appearing once. The entry originates in a study of cytomegalovirus exposure and HLA in healthy donors. Broader study findings: Highest at DRB1 and lowest at HLA-C, TCR association rates differed among HLA loci in a later analysis.

As for the donors, each was a healthy bone marrow donor. This TCR was recovered from a man in his forties or fifties in good health and CMV-seronegative. Sequencing was performed on PBMCs.

DNA for the CDR3: TGTGCCAGCAGCTTAAAGGGGGTCAACGATGAAGCTTTCTTT. Protein sequence: CASSLKGVNDEAFF. This chain uses TRBV7-2 with TRBJ1-1; D is perhaps TRBD1 (6 bases). The V end was cut by 2 bases, the J end by 7 bases, with 14 bases between. The CDR3 is 14 residues long. The germline CDR1 and CDR2 sequences are SGHTA and FQGNSA.